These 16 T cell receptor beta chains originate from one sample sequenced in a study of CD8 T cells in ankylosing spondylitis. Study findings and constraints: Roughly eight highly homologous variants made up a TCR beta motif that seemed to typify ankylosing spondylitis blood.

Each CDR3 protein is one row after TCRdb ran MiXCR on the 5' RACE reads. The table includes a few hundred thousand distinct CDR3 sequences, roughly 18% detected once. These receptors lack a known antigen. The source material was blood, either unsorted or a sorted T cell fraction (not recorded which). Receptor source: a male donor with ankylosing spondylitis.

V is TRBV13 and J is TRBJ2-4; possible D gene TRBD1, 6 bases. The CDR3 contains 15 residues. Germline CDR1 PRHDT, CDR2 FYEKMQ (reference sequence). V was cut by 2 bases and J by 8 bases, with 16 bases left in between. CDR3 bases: TGTGCCAGCAGCTTAAGAGTGGGGACAACAGACATTCAGTACTTC. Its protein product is CASSLRVGTTDIQYF.

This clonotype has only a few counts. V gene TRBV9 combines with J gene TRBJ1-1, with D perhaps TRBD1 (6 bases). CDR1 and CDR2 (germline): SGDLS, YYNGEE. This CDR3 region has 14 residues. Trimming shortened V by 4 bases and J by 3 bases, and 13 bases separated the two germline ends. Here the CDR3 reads CASSPGVLDTEAFF. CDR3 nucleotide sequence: TGTGCCAGCAGCCCAGGGGTTTTGGACACTGAAGCTTTCTTT. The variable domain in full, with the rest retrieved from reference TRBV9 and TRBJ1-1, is DSGVTQTPKHLITATGQRVTLRCSPRSGDLSVYWYQQSLDQGLQFLIQYYNGEERAKGNILERFSAQQFPDLHSELNLSSLELGDSALYFCASSPGVLDTEAFFGQGTRLTVV.

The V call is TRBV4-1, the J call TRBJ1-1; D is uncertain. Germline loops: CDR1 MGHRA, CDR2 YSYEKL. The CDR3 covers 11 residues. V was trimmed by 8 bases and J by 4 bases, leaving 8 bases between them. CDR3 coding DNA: TGCGCCAGCGCCGGGGTCACTGAAGCTTTCTTT. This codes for CASAGVTEAFF.

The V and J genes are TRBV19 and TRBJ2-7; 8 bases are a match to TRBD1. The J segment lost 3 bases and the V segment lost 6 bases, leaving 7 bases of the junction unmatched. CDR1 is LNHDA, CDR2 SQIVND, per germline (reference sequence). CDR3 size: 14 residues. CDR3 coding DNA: TGTGCCAGTAGAGCCGGGACAGGTCTCTACGAGCAGTACTTC. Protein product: CASRAGTGLYEQYF.

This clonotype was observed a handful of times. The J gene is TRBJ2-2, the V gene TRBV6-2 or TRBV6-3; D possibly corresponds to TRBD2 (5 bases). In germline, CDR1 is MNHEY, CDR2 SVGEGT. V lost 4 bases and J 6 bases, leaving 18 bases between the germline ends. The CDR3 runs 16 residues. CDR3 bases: TGTGCCAGCAGTTTGGCTGGGCCGGGATTCGCCGGGGAGCTGTTTTTT. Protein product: CASSLAGPGFAGELFF.

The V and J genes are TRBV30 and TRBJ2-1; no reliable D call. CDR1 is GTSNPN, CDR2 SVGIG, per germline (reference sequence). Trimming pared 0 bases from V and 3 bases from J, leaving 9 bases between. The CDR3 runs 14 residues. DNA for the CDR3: TGTGCCTGGAGTGTACGGGCGCACTACAATGAGCAGTTCTTC. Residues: CAWSVRAHYNEQFF.

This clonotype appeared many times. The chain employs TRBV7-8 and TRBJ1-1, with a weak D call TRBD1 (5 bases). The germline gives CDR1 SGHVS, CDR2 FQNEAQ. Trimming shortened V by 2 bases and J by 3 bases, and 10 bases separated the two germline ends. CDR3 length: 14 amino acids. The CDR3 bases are TGTGCCAGCAGCTTATCCCCCAGGGACACTGAAGCTTTCTTT. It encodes CASSLSPRDTEAFF.

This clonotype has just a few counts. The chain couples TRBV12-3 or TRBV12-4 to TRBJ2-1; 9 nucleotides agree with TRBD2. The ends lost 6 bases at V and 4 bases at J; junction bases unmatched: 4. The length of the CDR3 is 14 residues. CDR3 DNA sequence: TGTGCCAGCAGCCCGACTAGCGGATACAATGAGCAGTTCTTC. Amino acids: CASSPTSGYNEQFF.

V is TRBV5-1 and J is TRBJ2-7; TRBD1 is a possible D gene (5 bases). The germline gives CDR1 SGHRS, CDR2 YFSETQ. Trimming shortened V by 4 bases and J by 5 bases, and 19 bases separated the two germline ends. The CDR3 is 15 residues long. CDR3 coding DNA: TGCGCCAGCAGCCCGGGCGTCTCAGGGTCCCACGAGCAGTACTTC. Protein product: CASSPGVSGSHEQYF.

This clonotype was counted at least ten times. CDR3 nucleotides: TGTGCCAGCAGTTTATGGAGCGGGAACGGGCAAGAGACCCAGTACTTC. This translates into CASSLWSGNGQETQYF. This chain links TRBV12-3 or TRBV12-4 with TRBJ2-5, with TRBD2 identical over 7 bases. The trim removed 2 bases at V and 2 bases at J, leaving 8 bases unmatched. The CDR3 consists of 16 residues.

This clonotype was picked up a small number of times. Here the CDR3 reads CASSPGRTIAPSNQPQHF. The CDR3 nucleotides read TGTGCCAGCAGCCCGGGACGTACTATAGCACCAAGCAATCAGCCCCAGCATTTT. J is TRBJ1-5 and V is TRBV6-1, with a tentative D call TRBD1 (5 bases). The ends were cut back, 6 bases at V and 1 base at J, with 22 bases in the middle. This CDR3 contains 18 residues. CDR1 MNHNS and CDR2 SASEGT come from the germline V gene.

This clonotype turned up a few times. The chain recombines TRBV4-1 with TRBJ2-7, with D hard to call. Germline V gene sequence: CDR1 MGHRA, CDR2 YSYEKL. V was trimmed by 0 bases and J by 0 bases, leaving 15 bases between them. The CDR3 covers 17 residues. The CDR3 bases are TGCGCCAGCAGCCAAGAGTCGGTACCGCCGAGCTCCTACGAGCAGTACTTC. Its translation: CASSQESVPPSSYEQYF.

CDR3 in DNA: TGTGCCAGCAGTTTAAAATGGACGGGCTACACCGGGGAGCTGTTTTTT. Protein: CASSLKWTGYTGELFF. V usage is TRBV27 and J usage is TRBJ2-2; D is unclear. CDR3 length equals 16 residues. The V gene's germline CDR1 is MNHEY and CDR2 SMNVEV (reference sequence). Trimming took off 2 bases at V and 3 bases at J, with 13 bases between the two ends.

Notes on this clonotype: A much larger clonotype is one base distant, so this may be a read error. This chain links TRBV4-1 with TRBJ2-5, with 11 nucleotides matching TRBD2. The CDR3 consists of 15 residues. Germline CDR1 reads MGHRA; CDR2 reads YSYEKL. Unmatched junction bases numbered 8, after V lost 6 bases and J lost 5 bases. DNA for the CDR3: TGCGCCAGCAGTTCCGGACTAGCGGGCAGGGAGACCCAGTACTTC. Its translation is CASSSGLAGRETQYF.

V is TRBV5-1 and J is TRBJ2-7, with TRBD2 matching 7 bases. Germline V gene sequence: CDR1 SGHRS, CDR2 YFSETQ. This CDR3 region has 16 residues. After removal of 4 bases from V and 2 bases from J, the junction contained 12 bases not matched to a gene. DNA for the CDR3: TGCGCCAGCAGCCAACCTAGCGGCCCCGAGGCCTACGAGCAGTACTTC. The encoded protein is CASSQPSGPEAYEQYF.

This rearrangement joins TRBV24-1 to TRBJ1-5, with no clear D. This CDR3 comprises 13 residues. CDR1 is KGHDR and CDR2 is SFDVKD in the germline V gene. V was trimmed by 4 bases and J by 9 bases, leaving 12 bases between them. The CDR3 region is CATSEEVFGPQHF. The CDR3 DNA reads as TGTGCCACCAGTGAGGAAGTTTTCGGGCCCCAGCATTTT.